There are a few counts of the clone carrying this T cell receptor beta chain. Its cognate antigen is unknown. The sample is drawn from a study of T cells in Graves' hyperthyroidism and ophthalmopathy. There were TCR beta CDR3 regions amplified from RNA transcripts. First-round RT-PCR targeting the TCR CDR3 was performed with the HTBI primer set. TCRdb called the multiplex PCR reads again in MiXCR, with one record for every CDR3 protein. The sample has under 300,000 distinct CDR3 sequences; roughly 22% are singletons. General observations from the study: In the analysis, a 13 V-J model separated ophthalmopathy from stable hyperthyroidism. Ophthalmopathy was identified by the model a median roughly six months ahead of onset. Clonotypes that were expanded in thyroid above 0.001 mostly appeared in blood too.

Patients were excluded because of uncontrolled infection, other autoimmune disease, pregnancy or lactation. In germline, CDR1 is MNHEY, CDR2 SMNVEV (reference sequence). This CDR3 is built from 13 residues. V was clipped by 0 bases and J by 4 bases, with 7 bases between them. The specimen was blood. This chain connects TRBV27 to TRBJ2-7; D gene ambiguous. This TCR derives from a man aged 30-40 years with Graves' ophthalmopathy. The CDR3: CASSLSNSYEQYF. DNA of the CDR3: TGTGCCAGCAGTTTATCGAACAGTTACGAGCAGTACTTC.